Below, one T cell receptor (beta chain) is given with its context. The CDR3 is 16 amino acids. The junction had 8 bases not matched to a gene; V was cut back by 5 bases and J by 5 bases. Germline CDR1 is SGHTA and CDR2 is FQGTGA. The data were obtained in a study of T cell changes during pregnancy in multiple sclerosis. TCRdb's table, derived via immunoSEQ multiplex PCR, lists solely in-frame clones and lacks some. The sample contains over 40,000 clones, about 92% of which appear only once. The starting material was peripheral blood, obtained in the third trimester of pregnancy. The rearrangement links TRBV7-3 to TRBJ2-2, with 10 bases aligning to TRBD1. The sequence was obtained from a female donor with multiple sclerosis, enrolled in a pregnancy study. Here the CDR3 reads CASSVPGQGSTGELFF. CDR3 nucleotide sequence: TGTGCCAGCAGCGTCCCGGGACAGGGGAGTACCGGGGAGCTGTTTTTT.